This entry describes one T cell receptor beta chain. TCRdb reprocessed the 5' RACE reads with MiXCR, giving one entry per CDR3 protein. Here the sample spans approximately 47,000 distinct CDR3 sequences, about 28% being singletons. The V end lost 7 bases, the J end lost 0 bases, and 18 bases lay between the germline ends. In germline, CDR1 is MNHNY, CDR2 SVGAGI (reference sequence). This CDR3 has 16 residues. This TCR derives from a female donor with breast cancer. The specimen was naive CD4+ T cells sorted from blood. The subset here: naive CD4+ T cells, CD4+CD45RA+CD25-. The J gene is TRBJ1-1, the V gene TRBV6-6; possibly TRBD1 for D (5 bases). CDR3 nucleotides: TGTGCCAGCATCAACGGACTGGGACTGATGAACACTGAAGCTTTCTTT. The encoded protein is CASINGLGLMNTEAFF.